Listed below are T cell receptor beta chains from one sample, sequenced in a study of T cells in localized non-small cell lung cancer. TCRdb keeps only in-frame clones here, not all; method: immunoSEQ multiplex PCR. The profile covers 130,000 or so clones, with about 89% appearing a single time and over 1.5% taken by the ten largest. The sequenced sample was peripheral blood, obtained before any cancer treatment. The origin of the receptors is a female donor over 55 with stage I lung adenocarcinoma. Each CDR3 is given with its conserved first and last residue. The order of the fields is J gene, V gene, CDR3 protein.

TRBJ2-3,TRBV19,CATSRLAGGQDTQYF
TRBJ2-7,TRBV11-1,CASSLVSGAIYEQYF
TRBJ2-3,TRBV12-2,CASRGRLESAWSTDTQYF
TRBJ1-2,TRBV5-5,CASSPGDTYGYTF
TRBJ2-7,TRBV30,CAWKIGSYEQYF
TRBJ2-7,TRBV27,CASSLGRGYEQYF
TRBJ2-7,TRBV9,CASSVALGSYEQYF
TRBJ1-1,TRBV21-1,CASSKQGTEAFF
TRBJ2-7,TRBV9,CASSVGADYEQYF
TRBJ2-2,TRBV7-6,CASSLGLAGRSGELFF
TRBJ2-5,TRBV5-1,CASSSDRGWGTQYF
TRBJ2-7,TRBV7-2,CASRAGTGGNYEQYF
TRBJ1-1,TRBV5-1,CASSLDVSPNTEAFF
TRBJ2-7,TRBV2,CASSGSGYEQYF
TRBJ1-1,TRBV28,CASRQGEAFF
TRBJ1-3,TRBV6-5,CASKPGGSGNTIYF
TRBJ2-5,TRBV4-1,CASSHLIQETQYF
TRBJ1-2,TRBV18,CASSPSSGTGINYGYTF
TRBJ2-2,TRBV11-2,CASSLGLAIGELFF
TRBJ1-1,TRBV28,CASSFPLGWGAFF
TRBJ2-1,TRBV7-3,CASSLTFPSGSGNEQFF
TRBJ2-7,TRBV7-6,CASSLAAVGGQFYEQYF
TRBJ2-1,TRBV2,CARNSGTSGYNEQFF
TRBJ2-7,TRBV2,CASSEEGGEQYF
TRBJ2-1,TRBV29-1,CSVGGRSSYNEQFF
TRBJ1-4,TRBV2,CASSDDGATNEKLFF
TRBJ1-5,TRBV9,CASSEGTGAAQPQHF
TRBJ2-1,TRBV9,CASSSSEGNEQFF
TRBJ2-2,TRBV9,CASSVSAGEFPTGELFF
TRBJ1-1,TRBV27,CASSLVKANTEAFF
TRBJ2-3,TRBV11-2,CASSLSAGPTDTQYF
TRBJ2-7,TRBV7-6,CASSPSGRAGVLESYEQYF
TRBJ2-1,TRBV4-1,CASSPAGLAGSSYNEQFF
TRBJ1-2,TRBV9,CASSPLDRALIEGYTF
TRBJ2-5,TRBV10-3,CAIAPSGSQETQYF
TRBJ2-7,TRBV2,CASSEGVGWSSYEQYF
TRBJ2-1,TRBV7-6,CAVSGRDYNEQFF
TRBJ1-2,TRBV19,CASSISADYGYTF
TRBJ2-1,TRBV2,CASRLTSARPFF
TRBJ2-1,TRBV11-2,CASSRLPGLAGNNEQFF
TRBJ2-7,TRBV27,CASGEGLAGPYEQYF
TRBJ2-5,TRBV9,CASSFGTSYDVTQYF
TRBJ1-4,TRBV5-5,CASSLDGDRRKKLFF
TRBJ2-1,TRBV5-1,CASRRTSGGGDNEQFF
TRBJ2-2,TRBV28,CASRTPTRSVELFF
TRBJ2-3,TRBV6-1,CASSEGVLNGGTGTQYF
TRBJ2-7,TRBV5-1,CASSLAGLDYEQYF
TRBJ1-4,TRBV2,CASKNGGKNEKLFF
TRBJ2-3,TRBV7-2,CASSRDSTDTQYF
TRBJ2-1,TRBV18,CASLGTSGIGNEQFF